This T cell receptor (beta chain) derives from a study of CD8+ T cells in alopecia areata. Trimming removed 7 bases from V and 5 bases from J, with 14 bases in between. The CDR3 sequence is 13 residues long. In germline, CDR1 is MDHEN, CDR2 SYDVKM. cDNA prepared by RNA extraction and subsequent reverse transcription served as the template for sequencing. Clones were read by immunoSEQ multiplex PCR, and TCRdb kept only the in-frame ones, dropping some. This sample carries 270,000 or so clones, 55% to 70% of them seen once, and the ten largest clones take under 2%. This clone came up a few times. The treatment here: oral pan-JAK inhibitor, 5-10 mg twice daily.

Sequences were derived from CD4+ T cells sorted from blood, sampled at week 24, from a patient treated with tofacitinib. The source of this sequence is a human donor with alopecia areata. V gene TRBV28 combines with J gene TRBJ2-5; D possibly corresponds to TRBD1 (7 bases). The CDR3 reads CASKETGRETQYF. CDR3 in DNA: TGTGCCAGCAAAGAGACAGGGAGGGAGACCCAGTACTTC. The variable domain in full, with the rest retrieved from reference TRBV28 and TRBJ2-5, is DVKVTQSSRYLVKRTGEKVFLECVQDMDHENMFWYRQDPGLGLRLIYFSYDVKMKEKGDIPEGYSVSREKKERFSLILESASTNQTSMYLCASKETGRETQYFGPGTRLLVL.